This T cell receptor (beta chain) was sequenced in a study of T cell repertoires in cytomegalovirus infection. Study summary: Public TCR beta signature analysis indicated the presence of both CMV infection and matching HLA type. Study outcomes and limitations: It was HLA-C-restricted CMV-specific TCR beta clonotypes that dominated the response ex vivo.

MiXCR was run by TCRdb on the reads, yielding one entry per CDR3 protein. Of around 280,000 distinct CDR3 sequences in the sample, approximately 10% were seen once. A note on this clonotype: The target antigen is unknown.

Trimming stripped 3 bases from V and 4 bases from J, with 15 bases between. The CDR3 consists of 15 residues. The germline CDR1 and CDR2 sequences are SGHDN and FVKESK. Specimen: PBMCs. The rearrangement links TRBV14 to TRBJ1-1; D is possibly TRBD1 (5 bases). This TCR was recovered from a human donor in good health (CMV status not recorded). Some clones in this sample may be carry-over from other donors' samples. The CDR3 bases are TGTGCCAGCAGCCAGCGCCGCGGTAGGGGCACTGAAGCTTTCTTT. Residues: CASSQRRGRGTEAFF.